This T cell receptor (beta chain) comes out of a study of T cell repertoires in cytomegalovirus infection. The wider study: Indications came from public TCR beta signatures; they pointed to CMV infection and to a matching HLA type. Findings and limits, study-wide: The response measured ex vivo was dominated by TCR beta clonotypes (HLA-C-restricted and CMV-specific). Pooled public TCR beta family frequency picked out CMV carriers with the relevant HLA.

This CDR3 spans 13 amino acids. V was shortened by 4 bases and J by 1 base, with 7 bases between the two germline ends. This clonotype has ten or more counts. Its antigen is still unknown. TCRdb reprocessed the reads via MiXCR and lists one record per CDR3 protein. The sample shows about 100,000 distinct CDR3 sequences, approximately 15% of them seen only once. The TCR comes from a human donor in good health (CMV status not recorded). Some clones in this sample may be carry-over from other donors' samples. The sequenced sample consisted of PBMCs. J is TRBJ2-5 and V is TRBV12-3 or TRBV12-4; D might be TRBD1 or TRBD2, each matching 5 bases. The CDR3 is CASSYGTQETQYF. Written as DNA, the CDR3 is TGTGCCAGCAGTTATGGGACCCAAGAGACCCAGTACTTC.